The 30 T cell receptor beta chains in this list originate from one sample, sequenced in a study of T cells in Graves' hyperthyroidism and ophthalmopathy. The CDR3 regions of TCR beta were amplified from RNA transcripts. First-round RT-PCR of the TCR CDR3 relied on the HTBI primer set. TCRdb re-analysed the multiplex PCR reads in MiXCR, keeping a single row per CDR3 protein. The sample holds some 300,000 distinct CDR3 sequences, approximately 16% seen once. Sequenced input: blood. Receptors originate from a young man with Graves' hyperthyroidism.

This clonotype was recorded at least ten times. The J gene is TRBJ1-6, the V gene TRBV2, with 7 bases fitting TRBD1. The CDR3 sequence is 15 residues long. CDR1 SNHLY and CDR2 FYNNEI come from the germline V gene. Trimming took 7 bases from V and 4 from J; bases not matched to a gene: 7. The CDR3 DNA is TGTGCCAGCAATCCCGACAGGGCTTATAATTCACCCCTCCACTTT. It translates to CASNPDRAYNSPLHF.

This clonotype turned up a few times. This rearrangement joins TRBV18 to TRBJ1-4; D may be TRBD1 (6 bases). In germline, CDR1 is KGHSH, CDR2 LQKENI. The CDR3 totals 13 residues. V gave up 3 bases and J gave up 7 bases, with 9 bases separating them. The CDR3 DNA reads TGTGCCAGCTCACCTGGACAGTCTGAAAAACTGTTTTTT. This codes for CASSPGQSEKLFF.

Details on this clonotype: Germline is not matched at one junction end, which may reflect a read error. This rearrangement joins TRBV5-1 to TRBJ2-1, with 10 bases that match TRBD2. The CDR3 totals 15 residues. Germline values: CDR1 SGHRS, CDR2 YFSETQ. The DNA for the CDR3 is TGCGCCGGCAGCTTACAGCGGGAGGGCATTGATGAGCAGTTCTTC. Translating it yields CAGSLQREGIDEQFF.

This clonotype showed up many times. The chain combines TRBV6-2 or TRBV6-3 with TRBJ2-1, with 10 nucleotides matching TRBD1. This CDR3 has 15 amino acids. With 2 bases clipped from V and 6 bases from J, the junction kept 4 bases outside the gene matches. The germline CDR1 and CDR2 sequences are MNHEY and SVGEGT. DNA of the CDR3: TGTGCCAGCAGTTACGGGACAGGGGTGGGCAATGAGCAGTTCTTC. This encodes CASSYGTGVGNEQFF.

This clonotype was seen at least ten times. The chain joins TRBV30 to TRBJ1-5, with a possible D match to TRBD1 (5 bases). Trimming left V 6 bases short and J 5 bases short, with 17 bases between. CDR1 and CDR2 (germline): GTSNPN, SVGIG (reference sequence). This CDR3 comprises 14 residues. As DNA, the CDR3 is TGTGCCTGCAAGGGTCGGGGCCTTCATCAGCCCCAGCATTTT. Its protein product is CACKGRGLHQPQHF.

This clonotype showed up just a few times. A much larger clone lies one base from this, so it may be a read error. V gene TRBV11-3 combines with J gene TRBJ1-1; no reliable D call. V was pared by 3 bases and J by 0 bases, with 8 bases between. CDR1 and CDR2 from the germline V gene are SGHNT and YENEEA. The CDR3 totals 14 residues. In nucleotides, the CDR3 is TGTGCCAGCAGCTTGATAGTCTTGAACACTGAAGCTTTCTTT. Translation gives CASSLIVLNTEAFF.

This clonotype was picked up many times. The chain employs TRBV7-2 and TRBJ2-2; the match to TRBD2 covers 7 bases. The V gene end was trimmed by 8 bases and the J gene end by 3 bases; junction bases not matched to a gene: 9. The germline gives CDR1 SGHTA, CDR2 FQGNSA. The CDR3 is made up of 15 amino acids. The CDR3 region has the DNA TGTGCCAGCGTTACTAGCGAGATCCACACCGGGGAGCTGTTTTTT. Its translation: CASVTSEIHTGELFF.

In its sample, this clonotype was seen a few times. The gene calls are TRBV18 and TRBJ2-1; TRBD2 matches 9 bases. From germline, CDR1 is KGHSH and CDR2 LQKENI. CDR3 length equals 16 residues. Germline trimming cut 3 bases from V and 3 bases from J; bases unmatched to any gene: 6. The CDR3 protein is CASSPVSSGIYNEQFF. As DNA, the CDR3 is TGTGCCAGCTCACCGGTGTCTAGCGGGATCTACAATGAGCAGTTCTTC.

The sample holds many counts of this clonotype. The chain joins TRBV2 to TRBJ1-3; the D is unclear. In germline, CDR1 is SNHLY, CDR2 FYNNEI. Deletions cut 3 bases from V and 1 base from J, with 7 bases between. This CDR3 contains 14 residues. CDR3 bases: TGTGCCAGCAGTGATGGAGGGTCTGGAAACACCATATATTTT. It codes for CASSDGGSGNTIYF.

This clonotype was counted only a few times. At one end the junction does not follow the germline gene, possibly because of a read error. In DNA form, the CDR3 reads TGTGTCAGCAGCTGGGCCCAGGGGCCAAATGAAAAACTGTTTTTT. The encoded protein is CVSSWAQGPNEKLFF. V usage is TRBV7-9 and J usage is TRBJ1-4; tentative D call: TRBD1 (6 bases). Germline loops: CDR1 SEHNR, CDR2 FQNEAQ (reference sequence). The CDR3 consists of 15 residues.

This clonotype was detected many times. The V gene is TRBV7-3, the J gene TRBJ2-1; TRBD1 aligns across 7 bases. The CDR3 consists of 15 residues. The germline V gene has CDR1 SGHTA and CDR2 FQGTGA. The V and J ends lost 5 bases and 6 bases, in that order; junction bases with no gene match: 10. The CDR3 protein is CASSPRPTGINEQFF. The DNA for the CDR3 is TGTGCCAGCAGCCCACGACCGACAGGGATCAATGAGCAGTTCTTC.

Ten or more counts support this clonotype. The chain uses TRBV12-3 or TRBV12-4 and TRBJ1-5, with 9 bases lining up with TRBD1. CDR3 length equals 15 residues. V trimming: 3 bases; J trimming: 7 bases; junction bases outside the gene matches: 7. This chain's CDR3 is CASSLDRGVLQPQHF. Here the CDR3 DNA reads TGTGCCAGCAGTTTGGACAGGGGCGTATTACAGCCCCAGCATTTT.

The chain employs TRBV3-1 and TRBJ2-1; 9 nucleotides align to TRBD2. V dropped 8 bases and J dropped 0; count of bases not matched to a gene: 17. This CDR3 region has 19 residues. Germline-derived CDR1 and CDR2 are LGHDT and YNNKEL (reference sequence). CDR3 protein: CASLNEWGGRAPSYNEQFF. In DNA, the CDR3 is TGTGCCAGCCTCAATGAGTGGGGCGGGAGGGCCCCCTCCTACAATGAGCAGTTCTTC.

This clonotype showed up just a few times. J is TRBJ1-5 and V is TRBV19; the D is unclear. CDR3 length equals 16 residues. Per the germline V gene, CDR1 is LNHDA and CDR2 is SQIVND (reference sequence). The V end was cut by 7 bases, the J end by 0 bases, with 16 bases between. CDR3 DNA: TGTGCCAGTACCCCCCGGGTGGATCATAGCAATCAGCCCCAGCATTTT. Amino acids: CASTPRVDHSNQPQHF.

The sample holds many counts of this clonotype. The chain links TRBV9 to TRBJ2-5; 7 bases align to TRBD2. The CDR3 runs 10 residues. Per germline, CDR1 SGDLS and CDR2 YYNGEE. Trimming took 7 bases from V and 7 from J; bases not matched to a gene: 1. CDR3 DNA: TGTGCCAGCGGCGGGGGGACCCAGTACTTC. This gives the protein CASGGGTQYF.

The CDR3 DNA reads as TGTGCCAGCAGCGGACAGGGGTTAAGTGGCTACACCTTC. Protein: CASSGQGLSGYTF. The gene calls are TRBV28 and TRBJ1-2, with 9 bases lining up with TRBD1. Trimming cost V 6 bases and J 7 bases; bases outside gene matches: 6. There are 13 residues in the CDR3. Per the germline V gene, CDR1 is MDHEN and CDR2 is SYDVKM.

The chain combines TRBV10-3 with TRBJ1-4; D may be TRBD1 (5 bases). The CDR3 has 15 amino acids. CDR1 is ENHRY, CDR2 SYGVKD, per germline. Trimming took 6 bases from V and 7 from J, leaving 18 bases between them. In DNA form, the CDR3 reads TGTGCCATCAGCTCGCAGGGAGGACGGGTTGAAAAACTGTTTTTT. It encodes CAISSQGGRVEKLFF.

The CDR3 is CASDGLAGTSSYNEQFF. The CDR3 DNA reads as TGTGCCAGCGACGGACTAGCGGGAACCAGCTCCTACAATGAGCAGTTCTTC. The chain combines TRBV7-9 with TRBJ2-1, with 12 bases fitting TRBD2. Germline CDR1 is SEHNR and CDR2 is FQNEAQ (reference sequence). The CDR3 runs 17 residues. V was pared by 8 bases and J by 0 bases, with 8 bases of the junction left unmatched.

This clonotype was detected many times. The chain couples TRBV5-1 to TRBJ2-7, with D unclear. CDR3 length: 16 amino acids. CDR1 SGHRS and CDR2 YFSETQ come from the germline V gene. V shed 3 bases and J shed 3 bases, with 19 bases lying between them. This chain's CDR3 is CASSSEYGRLSYEQYF. Here the CDR3 DNA reads TGCGCCAGCAGCTCAGAATACGGACGACTTAGCTACGAGCAGTACTTC.

This clonotype was counted at least ten times. This chain joins TRBV12-5 and TRBJ2-3; D is undetermined. CDR3 length: 14 amino acids. CDR1 and CDR2 (germline): LGHNT, FRNRAP. Trimming removed 7 bases from V and 2 bases from J, with 13 bases in between. The CDR3 reads CASAPNPFTDTQYF. The CDR3 coding sequence is TGTGCTAGTGCCCCCAACCCTTTCACAGATACGCAGTATTTT.

This clonotype appeared many times. V gene TRBV5-1 combines with J gene TRBJ2-7; 10 bases are shared with TRBD2. The length of the CDR3 is 15 residues. With V trimmed by 4 bases and J by 2 bases, 6 bases remained unmatched. Germline lookup yields CDR1 SGHRS and CDR2 YFSETQ. CDR3 loop: CASSPTSGNAYEQYF. The CDR3, as DNA: TGCGCCAGCAGCCCCACTAGCGGGAACGCCTACGAGCAGTACTTC.

This clonotype was observed many times. This sequence joins TRBV27 and TRBJ1-5, with 8 positions matching TRBD1. The V segment lost 5 bases and the J segment 6 bases; nucleotides outside the gene matches: 9. The CDR3 is 15 residues long. Germline V gives CDR1 MNHEY, CDR2 SMNVEV (reference sequence). CDR3 sequence reads: CASSLQGALGQPQHF. The CDR3 DNA reads TGTGCCAGCAGTCTCCAGGGGGCGTTAGGTCAGCCCCAGCATTTT.

This clonotype was observed at least ten times. The chain is built from TRBV6-5 and TRBJ1-1; D may be TRBD1 (5 bases). Per germline, CDR1 MNHEY and CDR2 SVGAGI. The V end was cut by 2 bases, the J end by 4 bases, with 8 bases between. The CDR3 is 13 amino acids. The CDR3 DNA reads as TGTGCCAGCAGTTACGTCGGGGGCACTGAAGCTTTCTTT. Protein sequence: CASSYVGGTEAFF.

V and J are TRBV20-1 and TRBJ1-1; tentatively, D is TRBD1 (5 bases). Trimming stripped 0 bases from V and 0 bases from J, with 14 bases between. This CDR3 spans 16 amino acids. Germline V lookup: CDR1 DFQATT, CDR2 SNEGSKA (reference sequence). The CDR3 reads CSARDGRRTMNTEAFF. Here the CDR3 DNA reads TGCAGTGCTAGAGATGGGAGGCGGACAATGAACACTGAAGCTTTCTTT.

This clonotype was recorded at least ten times. V gene TRBV2 combines with J gene TRBJ1-6; perhaps TRBD1 as D (5 bases). Germline assignment: CDR1 SNHLY and CDR2 FYNNEI. The V gene lost 3 bases and the J gene lost 13 bases, with 13 bases spanning the gap. This CDR3 is 13 amino acids long. The CDR3 DNA reads as TGTGCCAGCAGTGAGGCCGTAGGGGCCCCCCTCCACTTT. Translated, it gives CASSEAVGAPLHF.

The rearrangement links TRBV7-6 to TRBJ2-7, with TRBD1 matching over 10 bases. Germline CDR1 is SGHVS and CDR2 is FNYEAQ. This CDR3 is built from 17 residues. The junction had 9 bases not matched to a gene; V was cut back by 2 bases and J by 2 bases. CDR3 nucleotides: TGTGCCAGCAGCTTACCTCCGGGACAGGGGAAACCCTACGAGCAGTACTTC. Its translation: CASSLPPGQGKPYEQYF.

The chain recombines TRBV2 with TRBJ2-7; D ambiguous. The CDR3 is 14 residues long. Germline CDR1 SNHLY, CDR2 FYNNEI. Trimming removed 6 bases at V and 2 bases at J, with 14 bases between. This CDR3 reads CASRVFDGPYEQYF. CDR3 bases: TGTGCCAGCAGGGTATTTGACGGTCCCTACGAGCAGTACTTC.

This clonotype was picked up a small number of times. The chain employs TRBV30 and TRBJ1-5; no clear D. V was shortened by 0 bases and J by 4 bases, with 7 bases between the two germline ends. CDR1 and CDR2 from the germline V gene are GTSNPN and SVGIG (reference sequence). The length of the CDR3 is 13 residues. The CDR3 DNA is TGTGCCTGGAGTGTATCAGGAAATCAGCCCCAGCATTTT. It yields the protein CAWSVSGNQPQHF.

The rearrangement links TRBV6-1 to TRBJ2-1; D is perhaps TRBD2 (5 bases). V was trimmed by 6 bases and J by 13 bases, leaving 19 bases between them. Germline values: CDR1 MNHNS, CDR2 SASEGT. CDR3 length equals 13 residues. The DNA of the CDR3 is TGTGCCAGCAGCCCGATGCCCGGGGAGACCCAGTTCTTC. This translates into CASSPMPGETQFF.

This chain joins TRBV29-1 and TRBJ1-2; no reliable D call. The CDR3 is 14 amino acids. Trimming shortened V by 6 bases and J by 4 bases, and 18 bases separated the two germline ends. The germline gives CDR1 SQVTM, CDR2 ANQGSEA. CDR3 in DNA: TGCAGCGTCCCTCGTAAATCACCCAGCTATGGCTACACCTTC. This gives the protein CSVPRKSPSYGYTF.